The following is a T cell receptor beta chain sequence with its context. This PCR relied on a set of 60 Vbeta primers and 13 Jbeta primers. Clones were read by immunoSEQ multiplex PCR, and TCRdb kept only the in-frame ones, dropping some. The table has about 95,000 clones, around 73% seen once. The record originates from a study of cytomegalovirus exposure and HLA in healthy donors. Study summary: Within an early data release were tens of millions of unique TCRs drawn from HLA-typed donors.

Trimming shortened V by 0 bases and J by 10 bases, and 11 bases separated the two germline ends. CDR3 length equals 14 residues. CDR1 is SGHRS, CDR2 YFSETQ, per germline. The sequencing sample was made of PBMCs. The TCR originated in a woman aged 40 to 50 in good health and CMV-seropositive. V gene TRBV5-1 combines with J gene TRBJ1-6, with TRBD1 as a possible D gene (6 bases). CDR3 residues: CASSLEGRGSPLHF. The CDR3 coding sequence is TGCGCCAGCAGCTTGGAGGGCAGGGGATCACCCCTCCACTTT. Full variable domain (missing parts from reference TRBV5-1 and TRBJ1-6): KAGVTQTPRYLIKTRGQQVTLSCSPISGHRSVSWYQQTPGQGLQFLFEYFSETQRNKGNFPGRFSGRQFSNSRSEMNVSTLELGDSALYLCASSLEGRGSPLHFGNGTRLTVT.